This TCR beta chain was identified in a study of T-cell reconstitution after alpha-beta-depleted transplantation in children. The study's findings and limits: The origin of alpha-beta T cells about two months after transplant was reportedly several hundred expanded graft clones. A year post-transplant, T-cell counts and diversity derived mostly from newly produced T cells.

Unmatched junction bases numbered 10, after V lost 9 bases and J lost 6 bases. The CDR3 spans 14 residues. This clonotype has more than one count but fewer than ten. Its target is not known. Unique molecular identifiers were incorporated when the TCRbeta library was constructed. TCRdb reprocessed the PCR reads via MiXCR and lists one record per CDR3 protein. The sample yields around 490,000 distinct CDR3 sequences, about an eighth seen once. This sequence joins TRBV6-7 and TRBJ2-5, with 10 bases identical to TRBD2. TRBV6-7 is assigned to the ORF class and has an uncertain function. The receptor was derived from a female patient aged 2-10 years who had a stem cell transplant for aplastic anemia, so the T cells may come from the graft donor. This specimen consisted of PBMCs, mostly from graft donor cells, obtained 180 days after TCRalphabeta/CD19-depleted stem cell transplant. For the CDR3, the DNA is TGTGCCAGACGGACAGCGGGAGGGCCGCAGACCCAGTACTTC. Protein: CARRTAGGPQTQYF.